Each of the 15 T cell receptor beta chains below was sequenced from the same sample in a study of identical twins. TCRdb analysed the 5' RACE reads with MiXCR anew, one entry per CDR3 protein. The profile covers approximately 500,000 distinct CDR3 sequences, with roughly a quarter appearing a single time and about 2.9% taken by the ten largest. The same specimen was also included in a second study, on T cells expressing NK-cell markers.

Sequenced sample: CD4+ T cells sorted from blood. These receptors all stem from a young woman in good health.

This chain connects TRBV7-2 to TRBJ2-1, with 8 bases that match TRBD2. V lost 0 bases and J lost 0; bases outside the gene matches: 7. CDR3 length: 18 amino acids. CDR1 SGHTA and CDR2 FQGNSA come from the germline V gene. CDR3 coding DNA: TGTGCCAGCAGCTTAGCCCTGAGGGGACTAGGCTCCTACAATGAGCAGTTCTTC. As protein: CASSLALRGLGSYNEQFF.

The chain joins TRBV3-1 to TRBJ2-7, with D hard to call. The CDR3 runs 16 residues. Per the germline V gene, CDR1 is LGHDT and CDR2 is YNNKEL (reference sequence). The ends were cut back, 4 bases at V and 0 bases at J, with 16 bases in the middle. The CDR3 region is CASSPNGYGVSYEQYF. CDR3 in DNA: TGTGCCAGCAGCCCCAACGGATATGGGGTCTCCTACGAGCAGTACTTC.

This chain uses TRBV6-2 or TRBV6-3 with TRBJ1-3; D not certain. The CDR3 is made up of 15 amino acids. Germline V lookup: CDR1 MNHEY, CDR2 SVGEGT. The V end lost 0 bases, the J end lost 0 bases, and 6 bases lay between the germline ends. The CDR3 here is CASSYSITSGNTIYF. For the CDR3, the DNA is TGTGCCAGCAGTTACTCGATAACCTCTGGAAACACCATATATTTT.

This clonotype was observed a few times. The CDR3 DNA sequence: TGCAGTGCTACAAGGGTGGGCACAGATACGCAGTATTTT. Encoded protein: CSATRVGTDTQYF. The V call is TRBV20-1, the J call TRBJ2-3; D not resolved. The CDR3 is made up of 13 amino acids. The V end was cut by 4 bases, the J end by 1 base, with 9 bases between. Germline CDR1 and CDR2: DFQATT and SNEGSKA (reference sequence).

The chain is built from TRBV6-6 and TRBJ2-3, with 7 nucleotides matching TRBD1. This CDR3 comprises 12 residues. CDR1 is MNHNY, CDR2 SVGAGI, per germline (reference sequence). The ends lost 5 bases at V and 10 bases at J; junction bases unmatched: 6. The CDR3 spells CASSTEGAAQYF. The DNA of the CDR3 is TGTGCCAGCAGTACCGAGGGGGCCGCGCAGTATTTT.

The genes are TRBV4-3 and TRBJ2-1; weak D call: TRBD1 (5 bases). Trimming left V 0 bases short and J 4 bases short, with 13 bases between. Germline V lookup: CDR1 LGHNA, CDR2 YSLEER. There are 16 residues in the CDR3. The CDR3 spells CASSQDSKGIYNEQFF. The CDR3 nucleotides are TGCGCCAGCAGCCAAGATAGTAAGGGGATTTACAATGAGCAGTTCTTC.

This clonotype was detected a few times. V gene TRBV10-3 combines with J gene TRBJ2-5; D is possibly TRBD1 or TRBD2 (6 bases each). Trimming took 8 bases from V and 1 from J, leaving 14 bases between them. The CDR3 is made up of 14 amino acids. Germline loops: CDR1 ENHRY, CDR2 SYGVKD. The CDR3 protein is CAIALGGLQETQYF. For the CDR3, the DNA is TGTGCCATCGCCCTGGGGGGCCTCCAAGAGACCCAGTACTTC.

This clonotype has only a few counts. This chain links TRBV15 with TRBJ2-3, with D unclear. The CDR3 is made up of 13 amino acids. V lost 1 base to trimming and J lost 2 bases, with 4 bases between them. Germline V gene data show CDR1 as LNHNV and CDR2 as YYDKDF (reference sequence). The DNA of the CDR3 is TGTGCCACCAGCAGAGTTCTCACAGATACGCAGTATTTT. Protein: CATSRVLTDTQYF.

This clonotype was seen at least ten times. The rearrangement joins TRBV9 to TRBJ1-5; D remains ambiguous. The V gene lost 2 bases and the J gene lost 0 bases, with 9 bases spanning the gap. Germline V gene lookup returns CDR1 SGDLS and CDR2 YYNGEE. This CDR3 has 15 residues. The CDR3 DNA sequence: TGTGCCAGCAGCGTTTCTGGTTATAGCAATCAGCCCCAGCATTTT. Its protein product is CASSVSGYSNQPQHF.

The V gene is TRBV2, the J gene TRBJ1-5; the D is unclear. V dropped 1 base and J dropped 0 bases, with 7 bases sitting between them. The CDR3 spans 15 residues. CDR1 and CDR2 (germline): SNHLY, FYNNEI. The CDR3 region is CASSEEANSNQPQHF. CDR3 nucleotide sequence: TGTGCCAGCAGTGAAGAAGCCAATAGCAATCAGCCCCAGCATTTT.

V is TRBV4-3 and J is TRBJ2-1; 10 positions match TRBD2. With 9 bases clipped from V and 7 bases from J, the junction kept 12 bases outside the gene matches. Germline assignment: CDR1 LGHNA and CDR2 YSLEER. The CDR3 loop spans 15 amino acids. The CDR3 loop reads CASDGLSSGSNEQFF. The DNA of the CDR3 is TGCGCCAGTGATGGGTTGTCTAGCGGGAGTAATGAGCAGTTCTTC.

The chain joins TRBV12-3 or TRBV12-4 to TRBJ2-7; D remains ambiguous. Trimming cost V 2 bases and J 2 bases, with 10 bases left between them. This CDR3 region has 14 residues. The DNA for the CDR3 is TGTGCCAGCAGTTTAATGCGCCCGCCCTACGAGCAGTACTTC. Translated, it gives CASSLMRPPYEQYF.

The chain couples TRBV4-3 to TRBJ1-3; D is ambiguous. V shed 3 bases and J shed 0 bases, with 12 bases lying between them. The CDR3 length is 16 residues. The germline gives CDR1 LGHNA, CDR2 YSLEER. The CDR3 sequence is CASSQGGQLSGNTIYF. CDR3 nucleotides: TGCGCCAGCAGCCAGGGCGGGCAGCTCTCTGGAAACACCATATATTTT.

Comments on this clonotype: Being one base from a much bigger clone, this may be a read error. The chain links TRBV12-3 or TRBV12-4 to TRBJ1-5; D unclear. V was pared by 3 bases and J by 3 bases, with 3 bases between. This CDR3 contains 12 residues. The CDR3 sequence is CASSFDNQPQHF. CDR3 sequence (DNA): TGTGCCAGCAGTTTTGACAATCAGCCCCAGCATTTT.

This clonotype was detected only once. This sequence joins TRBV24-1 and TRBJ2-3; 7 bases agree with TRBD1. The CDR3 runs to 15 residues. J gave up 6 bases and V 3 bases, and 8 bases lay outside the gene matches. Germline V lookup: CDR1 KGHDR, CDR2 SFDVKD. The CDR3 sequence: CATSDPMGTADTQYF. The CDR3 DNA reads TGTGCCACCAGTGATCCAATGGGGACAGCTGATACGCAGTATTTT.